Given below is one T cell receptor beta chain in context. Its antigen is unidentified. Between the trimmed V and J ends, which lost 11 bases and 5 bases, there was a span of 15 bases. Germline V gene sequence: CDR1 ENHRY, CDR2 SYGVKD. This CDR3 has 12 amino acids. The sample originates from a study of CD8+ T cells in alopecia areata. The treatment: oral pan-JAK inhibitor, 5-10 mg twice daily. Whole-study findings and limits: During tofacitinib treatment, many expanded lesional clones remained in scalp and blood. Among the 100 top clones, expanded CD8+ clones, like scalp clonality, were significantly decreased by tofacitinib.

Investigators isolated RNA and reverse transcribed it into cDNA to act as the sequencing template. Repertoires were generated with immunoSEQ multiplex PCR, while TCRdb's copy carries only in-frame clones and drops some. In the table there are about 200,000 clones, 45% to 65% of which are singletons. The chain carries TRBV10-3 and TRBJ2-5, with D tentatively TRBD2 (6 bases). The sample consisted of CD4+ T cells sorted from blood, taken at week 4, from a patient treated with tofacitinib. The sequence derives from a human donor with alopecia areata. The CDR3 region has the DNA TGTGCCGCCCACAACGGAGGGGAGACCCAGTACTTC. Translated, it gives CAAHNGGETQYF.